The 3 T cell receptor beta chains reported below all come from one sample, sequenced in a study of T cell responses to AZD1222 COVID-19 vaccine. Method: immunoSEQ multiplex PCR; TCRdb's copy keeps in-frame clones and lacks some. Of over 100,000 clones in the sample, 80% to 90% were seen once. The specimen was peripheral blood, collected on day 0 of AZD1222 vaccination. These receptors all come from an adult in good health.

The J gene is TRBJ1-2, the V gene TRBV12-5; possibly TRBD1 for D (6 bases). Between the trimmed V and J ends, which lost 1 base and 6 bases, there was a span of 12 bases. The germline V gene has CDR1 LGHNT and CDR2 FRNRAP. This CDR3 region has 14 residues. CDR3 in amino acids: CASGLGVGGNGYTF. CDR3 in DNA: TGTGCTAGTGGTTTGGGGGTCGGGGGCAATGGCTACACCTTC.

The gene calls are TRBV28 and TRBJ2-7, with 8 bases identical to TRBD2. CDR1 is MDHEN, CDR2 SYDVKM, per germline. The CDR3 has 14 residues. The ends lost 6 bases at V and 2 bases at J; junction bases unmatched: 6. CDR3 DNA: TGTGCCAGCAGAACAAGCGGGAGTACCTACGAGCAGTACTTC. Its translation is CASRTSGSTYEQYF.

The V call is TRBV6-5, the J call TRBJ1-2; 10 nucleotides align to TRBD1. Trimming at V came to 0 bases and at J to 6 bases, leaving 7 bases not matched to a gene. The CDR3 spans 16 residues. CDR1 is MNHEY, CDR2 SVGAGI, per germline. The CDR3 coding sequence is TGTGCCAGCAGTTACTCCCGGAGGGACAGGGGTGATGGCTACACCTTC. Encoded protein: CASSYSRRDRGDGYTF.